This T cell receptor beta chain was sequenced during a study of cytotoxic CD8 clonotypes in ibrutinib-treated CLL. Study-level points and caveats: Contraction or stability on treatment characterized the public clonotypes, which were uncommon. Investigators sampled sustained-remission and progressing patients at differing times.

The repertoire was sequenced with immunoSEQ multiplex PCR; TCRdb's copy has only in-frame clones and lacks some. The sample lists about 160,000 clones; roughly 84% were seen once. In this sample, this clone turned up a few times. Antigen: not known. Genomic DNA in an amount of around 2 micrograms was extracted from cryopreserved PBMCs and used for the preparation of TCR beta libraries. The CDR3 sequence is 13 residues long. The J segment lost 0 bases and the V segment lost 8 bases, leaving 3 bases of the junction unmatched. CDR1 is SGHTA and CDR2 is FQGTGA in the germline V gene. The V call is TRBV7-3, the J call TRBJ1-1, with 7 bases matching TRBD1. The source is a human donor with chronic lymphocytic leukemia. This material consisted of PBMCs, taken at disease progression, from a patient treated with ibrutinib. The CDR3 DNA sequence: TGTGCCAGCGGGGGACAGCTGAACACTGAAGCTTTCTTT. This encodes CASGGQLNTEAFF.